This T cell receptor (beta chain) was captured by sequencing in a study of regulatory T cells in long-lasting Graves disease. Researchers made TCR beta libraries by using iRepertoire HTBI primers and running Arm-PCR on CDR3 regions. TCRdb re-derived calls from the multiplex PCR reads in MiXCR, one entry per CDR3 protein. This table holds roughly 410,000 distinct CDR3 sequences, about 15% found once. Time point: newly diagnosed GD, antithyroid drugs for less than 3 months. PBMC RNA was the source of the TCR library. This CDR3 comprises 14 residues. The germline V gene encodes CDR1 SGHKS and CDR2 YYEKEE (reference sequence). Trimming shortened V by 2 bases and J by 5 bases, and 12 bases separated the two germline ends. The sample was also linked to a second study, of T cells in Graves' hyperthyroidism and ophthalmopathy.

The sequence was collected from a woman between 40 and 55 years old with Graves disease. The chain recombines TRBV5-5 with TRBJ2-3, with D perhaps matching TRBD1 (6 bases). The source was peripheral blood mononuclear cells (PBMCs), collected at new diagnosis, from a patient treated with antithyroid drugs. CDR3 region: CASSFGGGGDTQYF. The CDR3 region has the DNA TGTGCCAGCAGCTTTGGGGGCGGAGGAGATACGCAGTATTTT.